This T cell receptor beta chain emerged from a study of cytotoxic CD8 clonotypes in ibrutinib-treated CLL. Background on the study: Enrolment comprised about 10 relapsed/refractory and more than 14 treatment-naive patients; fewer than 18 were IGHV unmutated.

The CDR3 length is 14 residues. CDR1 and CDR2 from the germline V gene are SGHAT and FQNNGV. The ends were cut back, 5 bases at V and 2 bases at J, with 13 bases in the middle. Genomic DNA in a quantity of about 2.1 micrograms was derived from cryopreserved PBMCs for TCR beta libraries. Some clones are missing from TCRdb's copy, which holds only in-frame ones; the method was immunoSEQ multiplex PCR. The table has approximately 320,000 clones, 67% seen once. The sequences come from PBMCs, collected after 36 months of ibrutinib treatment. The source of this sequence is a human donor with chronic lymphocytic leukemia. The chain combines TRBV11-2 with TRBJ2-7, with D possibly TRBD1 on 6 matching bases. The CDR3, as DNA: TGTGCCAGCAGCATTTCAGGGGACCCCTACGAGCAGTACTTC. This gives the protein CASSISGDPYEQYF.